This T cell receptor beta chain appears in the sequencing data of a study of cytomegalovirus exposure and HLA in healthy donors. Study results and limitations: Reportedly, HLA-A and HLA-B alleles of most subjects were accurately predicted from TCR beta.

Details on this clone: Its antigen is still unknown.

Use of 60 Vbeta and 13 Jbeta primers characterized the PCR. TCRdb's copy holds only in-frame clones and misses some; the assay was immunoSEQ multiplex PCR. Among about 180,000 clones listed, over 80% were seen once. Trimming shortened V by 5 bases and J by 3 bases, and 16 bases separated the two germline ends. The CDR3 runs to 16 residues. CDR1 is SGHAT and CDR2 is FQNNGV in the germline V gene. This clonotype was obtained from a girl aged 10-17 years in good health and CMV-seropositive. The chain combines TRBV11-2 with TRBJ1-4; D is unclear. The sequencing sample was made of PBMCs. The CDR3 nucleotides are TGTGCCAGCAGCCCCCTATTGAGAGGGTCTAATGAAAAACTGTTTTTT. The encoded protein is CASSPLLRGSNEKLFF.